The clone carrying this T cell receptor (beta chain) was seen only a few times. This sample stems from a study of blood T cells in healthy people across ages. This CDR3 is 17 amino acids long. From germline, CDR1 is SGHTA and CDR2 FQGNSA. V lost 3 bases to trimming and J lost 11 bases; unmatched junction nucleotides: 18. Sample-barcoded 5' priming and a J-beta primer mix drove a second PCR of about 7 to 11 cycles. TCRdb redid the calling of the 5' RACE reads with MiXCR, one entry per CDR3 protein. The table lists about a million distinct CDR3 sequences, roughly 50% of them singletons. This receptor was identified in a man aged 25-40 years in good health. Sequences were obtained from blood. V is TRBV7-2 and J is TRBJ2-3; TRBD2 agrees at 9 bases. DNA for the CDR3: TGTGCCAGCAGCTTGGGAGGACCGGGACTAGCTGGGAGGAGGCAGTATTTT. Amino acid sequence: CASSLGGPGLAGRRQYF. Using reference TRBV7-2 and TRBJ2-3 for the parts outside the CDR3, the full variable domain is GAGVSQSPSNKVTEKGKDVELRCDPISGHTALYWYRQSLGQGLEFLIYFQGNSAPDKSGLPSDRFSAERTGGSVSTLTIQRTQQEDSAVYLCASSLGGPGLAGRRQYFGPGTRLTVL.